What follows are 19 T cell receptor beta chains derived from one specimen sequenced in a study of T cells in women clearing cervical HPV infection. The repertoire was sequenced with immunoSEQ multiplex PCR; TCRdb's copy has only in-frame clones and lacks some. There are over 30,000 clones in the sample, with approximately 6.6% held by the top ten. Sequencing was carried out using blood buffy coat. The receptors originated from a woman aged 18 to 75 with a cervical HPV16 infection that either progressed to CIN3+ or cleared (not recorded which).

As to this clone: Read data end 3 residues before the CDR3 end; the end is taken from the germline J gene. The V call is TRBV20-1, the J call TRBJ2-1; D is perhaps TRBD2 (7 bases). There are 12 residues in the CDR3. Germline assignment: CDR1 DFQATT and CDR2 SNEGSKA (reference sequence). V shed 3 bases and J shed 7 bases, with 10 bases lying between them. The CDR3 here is CSASGGRNEQFF. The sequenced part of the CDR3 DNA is TGCAGTGCTAGCGGGGGGCGTAATGAG.

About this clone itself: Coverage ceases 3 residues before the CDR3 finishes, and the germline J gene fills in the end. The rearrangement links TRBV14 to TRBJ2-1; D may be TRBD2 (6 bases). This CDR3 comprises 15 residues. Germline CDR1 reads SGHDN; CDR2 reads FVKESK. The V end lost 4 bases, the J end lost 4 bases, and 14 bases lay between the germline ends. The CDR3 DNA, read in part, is TGTGCCAGCAGCCGAGGAGCGGGCAGTTACAATGAG. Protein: CASSRGAGSYNE. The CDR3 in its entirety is CASSRGAGSYNEQFF.

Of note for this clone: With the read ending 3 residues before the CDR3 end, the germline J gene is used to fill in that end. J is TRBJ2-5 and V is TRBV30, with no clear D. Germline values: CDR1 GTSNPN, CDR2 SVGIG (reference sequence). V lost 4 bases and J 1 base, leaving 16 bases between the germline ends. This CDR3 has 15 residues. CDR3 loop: CAWKQNSHGQETQYF. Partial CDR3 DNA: TGTGCCTGGAAGCAGAATAGCCACGGCCAAGAGACC.

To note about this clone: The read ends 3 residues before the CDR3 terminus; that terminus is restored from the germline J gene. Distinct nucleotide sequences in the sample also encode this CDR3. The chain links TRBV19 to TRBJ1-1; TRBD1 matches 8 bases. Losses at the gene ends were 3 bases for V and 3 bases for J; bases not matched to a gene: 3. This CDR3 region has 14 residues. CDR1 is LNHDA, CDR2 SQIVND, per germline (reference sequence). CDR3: CASSIDRGDTEAFF. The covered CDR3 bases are TGTGCCAGTAGTATTGACAGGGGAGACACTGAA. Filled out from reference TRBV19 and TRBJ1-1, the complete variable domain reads DGGITQSPKYLFRKEGQNVTLSCEQNLNHDAMYWYRQDPGQGLRLIYYSQIVNDFQKGDIAEGYSVSREKKESFPLTVTSAQKNPTAFYLCASSIDRGDTEAFFGQGTRLTVV.

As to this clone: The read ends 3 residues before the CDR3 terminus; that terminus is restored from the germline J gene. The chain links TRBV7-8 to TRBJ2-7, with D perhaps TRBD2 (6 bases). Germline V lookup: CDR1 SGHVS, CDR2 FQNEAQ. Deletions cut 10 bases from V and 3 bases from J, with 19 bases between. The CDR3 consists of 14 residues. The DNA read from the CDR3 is TGTGCCACCTCGGCCCGCAGGGAGGACTACGAG. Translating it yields CATSARREDYE. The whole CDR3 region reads CATSARREDYEQYF.

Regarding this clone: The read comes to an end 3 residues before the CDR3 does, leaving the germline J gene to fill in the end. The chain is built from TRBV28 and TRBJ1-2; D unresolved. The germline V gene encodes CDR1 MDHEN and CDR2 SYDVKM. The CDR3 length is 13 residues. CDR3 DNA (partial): TGTGCCAGTACCACCCTCGAGGGTAGGCTC. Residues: CASTTLEGRL. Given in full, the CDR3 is CASTTLEGRLYTF.

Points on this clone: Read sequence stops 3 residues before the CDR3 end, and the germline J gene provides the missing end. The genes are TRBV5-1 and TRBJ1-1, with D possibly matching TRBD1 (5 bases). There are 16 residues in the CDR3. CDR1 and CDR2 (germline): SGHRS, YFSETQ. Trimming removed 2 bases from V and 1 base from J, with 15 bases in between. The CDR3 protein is CASSFHGTRGNTEAFF. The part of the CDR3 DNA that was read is TGCGCCAGCAGCTTTCATGGGACTAGGGGGAACACTGAA.

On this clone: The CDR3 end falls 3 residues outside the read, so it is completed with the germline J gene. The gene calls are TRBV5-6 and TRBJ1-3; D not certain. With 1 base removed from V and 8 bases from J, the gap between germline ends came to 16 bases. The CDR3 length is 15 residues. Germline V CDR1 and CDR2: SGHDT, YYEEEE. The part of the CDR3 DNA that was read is TGTGCCAGCAGCTTGAGGGCAGATCCTTTAGACACC. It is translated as CASSLRADPLDT. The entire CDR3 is CASSLRADPLDTIYF.

The CDR3 protein is CASSRPRTSGQETQYF. The sequenced CDR3 bases are TGTGCCAGCAGCCGTCCTAGGACTAGCGGTCAAGAGACC. V gene TRBV3-1 (or the pseudogene TRBV3-2) combines with J gene TRBJ2-5, with 10 bases matching TRBD2. Read sequence stops 3 residues before the CDR3 end, and the germline J gene provides the missing end. The V gene's germline CDR1 is LGHDT and CDR2 YNNKEL (reference sequence). The CDR3 covers 16 residues. Losses at the gene ends were 4 bases for V and 2 bases for J; bases not matched to a gene: 7.

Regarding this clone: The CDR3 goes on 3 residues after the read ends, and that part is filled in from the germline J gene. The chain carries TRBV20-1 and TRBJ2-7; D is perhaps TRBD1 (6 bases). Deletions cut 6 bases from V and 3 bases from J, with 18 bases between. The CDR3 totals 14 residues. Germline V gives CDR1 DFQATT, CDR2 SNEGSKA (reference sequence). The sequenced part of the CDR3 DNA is TGCAGTGCCATATACAGGGTAATGGGCTACGAG. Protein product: CSAIYRVMGYE. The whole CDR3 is CSAIYRVMGYEQYF.

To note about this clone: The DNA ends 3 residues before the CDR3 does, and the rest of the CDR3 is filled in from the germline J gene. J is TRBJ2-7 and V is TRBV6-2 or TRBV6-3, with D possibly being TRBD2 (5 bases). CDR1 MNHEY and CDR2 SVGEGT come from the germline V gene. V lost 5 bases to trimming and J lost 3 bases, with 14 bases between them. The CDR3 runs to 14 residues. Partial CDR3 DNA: TGTGCCAGCAGTCGGGGTGCGGGCAGCTACGAG. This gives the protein CASSRGAGSYE. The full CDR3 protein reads CASSRGAGSYEQYF.

Partial CDR3 DNA: TGTGCCAGCAGCTCAGGGGGGCCATTATCCTACGAC. It is translated as CASSSGGPLSYD. The entire CDR3 is CASSSGGPLSYDYTF. The chain joins TRBV7-9 to TRBJ1-2, with TRBD1 matching over 7 bases. The sequence runs out 3 residues before the end of the CDR3; the remainder is reconstructed from the germline J gene. The CDR3 length is 15 residues. Germline V gene data show CDR1 as SEHNR and CDR2 as FQNEAQ (reference sequence).

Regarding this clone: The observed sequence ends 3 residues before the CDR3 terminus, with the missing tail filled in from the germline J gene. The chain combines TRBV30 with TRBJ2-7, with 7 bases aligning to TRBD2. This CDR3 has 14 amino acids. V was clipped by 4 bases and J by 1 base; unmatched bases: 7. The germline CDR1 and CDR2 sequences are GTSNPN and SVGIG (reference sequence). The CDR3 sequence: CAWNELAHSYEQYF. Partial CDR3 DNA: TGTGCCTGGAACGAACTAGCGCATTCCTACGAG.

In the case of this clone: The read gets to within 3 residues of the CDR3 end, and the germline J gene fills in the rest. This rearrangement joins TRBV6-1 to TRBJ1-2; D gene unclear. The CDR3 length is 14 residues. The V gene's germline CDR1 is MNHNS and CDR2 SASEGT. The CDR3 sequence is CASSEAGTDDDYTF. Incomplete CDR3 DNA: TGTGCCAGCAGTGAAGCGGGTACAGATGACGAC.

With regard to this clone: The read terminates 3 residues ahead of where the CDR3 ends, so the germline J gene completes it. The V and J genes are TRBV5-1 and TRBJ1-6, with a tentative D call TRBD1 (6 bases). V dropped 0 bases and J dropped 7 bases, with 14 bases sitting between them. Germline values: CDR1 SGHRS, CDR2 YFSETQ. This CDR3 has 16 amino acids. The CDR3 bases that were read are TGCGCCAGCAGCTTGGATCTAGACAGGATGAATTCACCC. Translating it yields CASSLDLDRMNSP. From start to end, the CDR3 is CASSLDLDRMNSPLHF.

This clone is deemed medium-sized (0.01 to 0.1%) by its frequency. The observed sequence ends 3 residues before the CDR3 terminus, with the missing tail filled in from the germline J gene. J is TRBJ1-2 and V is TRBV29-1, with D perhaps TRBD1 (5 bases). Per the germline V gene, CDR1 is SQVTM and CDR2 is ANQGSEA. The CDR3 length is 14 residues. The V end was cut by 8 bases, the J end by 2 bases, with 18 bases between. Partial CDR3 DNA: TGCAGCATTAAGTTGCAGGGAGGGAACTATGGC. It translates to CSIKLQGGNYG. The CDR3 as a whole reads CSIKLQGGNYGYTF.

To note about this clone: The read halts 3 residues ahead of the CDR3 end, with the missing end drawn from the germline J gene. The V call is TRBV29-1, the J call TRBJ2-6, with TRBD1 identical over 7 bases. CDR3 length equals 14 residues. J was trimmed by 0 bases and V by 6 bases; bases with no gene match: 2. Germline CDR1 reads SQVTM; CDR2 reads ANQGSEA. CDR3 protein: CSVWTGSGANVLTF. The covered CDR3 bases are TGCAGCGTCTGGACAGGCTCTGGGGCCAACGTC.

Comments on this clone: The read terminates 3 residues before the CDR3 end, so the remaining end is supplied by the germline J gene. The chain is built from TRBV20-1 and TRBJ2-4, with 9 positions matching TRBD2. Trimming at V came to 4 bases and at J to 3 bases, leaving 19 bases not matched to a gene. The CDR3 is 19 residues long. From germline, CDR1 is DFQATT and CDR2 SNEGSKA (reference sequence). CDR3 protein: CSATEISGSSLGSKNIQYF. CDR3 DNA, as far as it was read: TGCAGTGCTACCGAAATTAGCGGGAGTAGCCTTGGGAGCAAAAACATT.

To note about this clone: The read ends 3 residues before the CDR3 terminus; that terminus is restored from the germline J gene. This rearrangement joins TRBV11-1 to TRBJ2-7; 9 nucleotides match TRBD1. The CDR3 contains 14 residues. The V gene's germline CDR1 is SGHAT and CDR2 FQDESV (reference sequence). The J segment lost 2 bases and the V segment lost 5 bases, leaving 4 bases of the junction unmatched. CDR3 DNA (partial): TGTGCCAGCAGCAGAGGGACAGGGCCCTACGAG. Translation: CASSRGTGPYE. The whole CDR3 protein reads CASSRGTGPYEQYF.